The 21 T cell receptor beta chains below all came from one sample that was sequenced in a study of cytomegalovirus exposure and HLA in healthy donors. PCR involved 60 Vbeta and 13 Jbeta primers. TCRdb keeps only in-frame clones here, not all; method: immunoSEQ multiplex PCR. In all, the sample yields 150,000 to 200,000 clones. Material: PBMCs. The receptors originated from a boy aged 5-17 years in good health and CMV-seronegative.

V usage is TRBV2 and J usage is TRBJ2-1; unclear D gene. The CDR3 is 14 amino acids. Trimming pared 3 bases from V and 4 bases from J, leaving 10 bases between. The V gene's germline CDR1 is SNHLY and CDR2 FYNNEI. CDR3 nucleotides: TGTGCCAGCAGTGAGGGCACCCCTTACAATGAGCAGTTCTTC. It translates to CASSEGTPYNEQFF.

The rearrangement uses TRBV6-5 and TRBJ2-7, with a weak D call TRBD1 (5 bases). V lost 0 bases and J lost 0, with 12 bases in between. The CDR3 has 16 residues. CDR1 is MNHEY and CDR2 is SVGAGI in the germline V gene. The CDR3 DNA is TGTGCCAGCAGTTACTCTCTGTTTGACAGCTCCTACGAGCAGTACTTC. Residues: CASSYSLFDSSYEQYF.

The genes are TRBV5-5 and TRBJ1-5; D may be TRBD1 (5 bases). With 2 bases removed from V and 0 bases from J, the gap between germline ends came to 15 bases. The CDR3 is 17 amino acids. Germline lookup yields CDR1 SGHKS and CDR2 YYEKEE (reference sequence). The CDR3 loop reads CASSLIGAGFSNQPQHF. The CDR3 nucleotides read TGTGCCAGCAGCTTAATCGGGGCGGGATTTAGCAATCAGCCCCAGCATTTT.

J is TRBJ2-1 and V is TRBV7-3, with D perhaps TRBD2 (6 bases). The CDR3 is 15 amino acids. Germline V gene data show CDR1 as SGHTA and CDR2 as FQGTGA. V shed 0 bases and J shed 2 bases, with 8 bases lying between them. The CDR3 reads CASSLTRGTYNEQFF. CDR3 DNA sequence: TGTGCCAGCAGCTTAACGCGGGGAACCTACAATGAGCAGTTCTTC.

The chain links TRBV6-1 to TRBJ2-6; unclear D gene. V dropped 6 bases and J dropped 0 bases, with 6 bases sitting between them. Germline V gene data show CDR1 as MNHNS and CDR2 as SASEGT. This CDR3 has 14 residues. Written as DNA, the CDR3 is TGTGCCAGCAGCTCCTACTCTGGGGCCAACGTCCTGACTTTC. This translates into CASSSYSGANVLTF.

This sequence joins TRBV29-1 and TRBJ1-2, with D unclear. V was shortened by 6 bases and J by 2 bases, with 10 bases between the two germline ends. The germline V gene has CDR1 SQVTM and CDR2 ANQGSEA. This CDR3 has 12 residues. The CDR3 DNA reads as TGCAGCGTCCGACCGGGAAACTATGGCTACACCTTC. Its protein is CSVRPGNYGYTF.

This chain links TRBV25-1 with TRBJ2-7; D might be TRBD1 (5 bases). CDR3 length equals 14 residues. CDR1 and CDR2 (germline): MGHDK, SYGVNS. V lost 8 bases to trimming and J lost 0 bases, with 14 bases between them. Here the CDR3 reads CASQSSGLSYEQYF. CDR3 nucleotide sequence: TGTGCCAGCCAATCATCAGGGCTCTCCTACGAGCAGTACTTC.

V usage is TRBV28 and J usage is TRBJ2-3; D not certain. The germline V gene encodes CDR1 MDHEN and CDR2 SYDVKM. Trimming removed 5 bases at V and 0 bases at J, with 9 bases between. This CDR3 region has 14 residues. CDR3 nucleotide sequence: TGTGCCAGCAGTCCTTCTAGGAGCACAGATACGCAGTATTTT. This translates into CASSPSRSTDTQYF.

Remarks on this clone: Other DNA sequences in this specimen translate into the identical CDR3. The rearrangement links TRBV9 to TRBJ1-1; D unclear. The CDR3 is 13 residues long. Germline-derived CDR1 and CDR2 are SGDLS and YYNGEE. Trimming pared 2 bases from V and 1 base from J, leaving 6 bases between. Written as DNA, the CDR3 is TGTGCCAGCAGCGTCGAGGGGAACACTGAAGCTTTCTTT. Translating gives CASSVEGNTEAFF.

The J gene is TRBJ2-5, the V gene TRBV7-2, with D tentatively TRBD1 (6 bases). V lost 5 bases to trimming and J lost 4 bases, with 14 bases between them. This CDR3 contains 14 residues. Germline V gene lookup returns CDR1 SGHTA and CDR2 FQGNSA. CDR3 in amino acids: CASSPNRDGETQYF. The CDR3 bases are TGTGCCAGCAGCCCAAACAGGGATGGAGAGACCCAGTACTTC. Looking up the rest from reference TRBV7-2 and TRBJ2-5 gives the full variable domain: GAGVSQSPSNKVTEKGKDVELRCDPISGHTALYWYRQSLGQGLEFLIYFQGNSAPDKSGLPSDRFSAERTGGSVSTLTIQRTQQEDSAVYLCASSPNRDGETQYFGPGTRLLVL.

The V and J genes are TRBV5-6 and TRBJ2-6; 7 bases align to TRBD1. Germline-derived CDR1 and CDR2 are SGHDT and YYEEEE. This CDR3 has 18 residues. V trimming: 4 bases; J trimming: 0 bases; junction bases outside the gene matches: 10. CDR3: CASSPRQGFFSGANVLTF. In DNA, the CDR3 is TGTGCCAGCAGCCCAAGACAGGGATTCTTCTCTGGGGCCAACGTCCTGACTTTC.

This chain uses TRBV9 with TRBJ2-1, with D perhaps matching TRBD2 (7 bases). Germline lookup yields CDR1 SGDLS and CDR2 YYNGEE. CDR3 length equals 14 residues. V was cut by 4 bases and J by 4 bases, with 12 bases left in between. For the CDR3, the DNA is TGTGCCAGCAGCCAGGGGAGGGGGTACAATGAGCAGTTCTTC. Translating gives CASSQGRGYNEQFF. Using reference TRBV9 and TRBJ2-1 for the parts outside the CDR3, the full variable domain is DSGVTQTPKHLITATGQRVTLRCSPRSGDLSVYWYQQSLDQGLQFLIQYYNGEERAKGNILERFSAQQFPDLHSELNLSSLELGDSALYFCASSQGRGYNEQFFGPGTRLTVL.

The chain combines TRBV9 with TRBJ2-5; D is perhaps TRBD2 (5 bases). CDR1 and CDR2 (germline): SGDLS, YYNGEE. V lost 3 bases, J lost 5 bases, and 17 bases lay in between. The CDR3 loop spans 15 amino acids. In DNA, the CDR3 is TGTGCCAGCAGCGCTCCCGACGGGGTACGGGAGACCCAGTACTTC. It translates to CASSAPDGVRETQYF.

The chain uses TRBV13 and TRBJ2-2; 8 bases match TRBD2. The germline gives CDR1 PRHDT, CDR2 FYEKMQ (reference sequence). The junction had 11 bases not matched to a gene; V was cut back by 4 bases and J by 4 bases. This CDR3 has 17 residues. The CDR3 protein is CASSSWGIRGGTGELFF. The DNA of the CDR3 is TGTGCCAGCAGCTCGTGGGGGATCCGGGGGGGCACCGGGGAGCTGTTTTTT.

V usage is TRBV27 and J usage is TRBJ2-7, with 7 bases that match TRBD1. CDR3 length equals 14 residues. The V gene end was trimmed by 3 bases and the J gene end by 6 bases; junction bases not matched to a gene: 8. From germline, CDR1 is MNHEY and CDR2 SMNVEV (reference sequence). CDR3 DNA sequence: TGTGCCAGCAGTTTCTCCGGACAGGTCCGCGAGCAGTACTTC. Amino acid sequence: CASSFSGQVREQYF.

This chain links TRBV5-6 with TRBJ2-2, with 12 bases matching TRBD2. J gave up 5 bases and V 4 bases, and 12 bases lay outside the gene matches. The germline gives CDR1 SGHDT, CDR2 YYEEEE. The CDR3 spans 18 residues. The CDR3 spells CASSLPPLAGGGTGELFF. CDR3 nucleotides: TGTGCCAGCAGCCTCCCCCCACTAGCGGGGGGAGGAACCGGGGAGCTGTTTTTT.

The chain links TRBV2 to TRBJ2-3, with D possibly TRBD2 on 6 matching bases. V dropped 5 bases and J dropped 1 base, with 10 bases sitting between them. This CDR3 comprises 14 residues. The V gene's germline CDR1 is SNHLY and CDR2 FYNNEI. This CDR3 reads CASSRGGGTDTQYF. The CDR3, as DNA: TGTGCCAGCAGTCGGGGCGGGGGCACAGATACGCAGTATTTT.

The chain couples TRBV30 to TRBJ1-2; maybe TRBD1 (6 bases). Trimming pared 5 bases from V and 1 base from J, leaving 11 bases between. Germline CDR1 and CDR2: GTSNPN and SVGIG (reference sequence). The CDR3 covers 13 residues. This CDR3 is CAWVGGGNYGYTF. The CDR3 coding sequence is TGTGCCTGGGTAGGGGGGGGTAACTATGGCTACACCTTC.

The chain couples TRBV6-5 to TRBJ2-4; 9 bases match TRBD2. J was trimmed by 0 bases and V by 4 bases; bases with no gene match: 4. CDR1 is MNHEY, CDR2 SVGAGI, per germline. The CDR3 has 16 residues. Here the CDR3 reads CASSSSGVVAKNIQYF. For the CDR3, the DNA is TGTGCCAGCAGTTCTAGCGGGGTCGTAGCCAAAAACATTCAGTACTTC.

The chain uses TRBV11-2 and TRBJ1-1; 10 positions match TRBD1. J lost 3 bases, V lost 7 bases, and 2 bases had no gene match. The CDR3 spans 13 residues. Per germline, CDR1 SGHAT and CDR2 FQNNGV. The CDR3 nucleotides are TGTGCCAGCAACGGACAGGGGGACACTGAAGCTTTCTTT. Translated, it gives CASNGQGDTEAFF. Using reference TRBV11-2 and TRBJ1-1 for the parts outside the CDR3, the full variable domain is EAGVAQSPRYKIIEKRQSVAFWCNPISGHATLYWYQQILGQGPKLLIQFQNNGVVDDSQLPKDRFSAERLKGVDSTLKIQPAKLEDSAVYLCASNGQGDTEAFFGQGTRLTVV.

This chain uses TRBV19 with TRBJ1-1; weak D call: TRBD1 (6 bases). Germline values: CDR1 LNHDA, CDR2 SQIVND (reference sequence). The CDR3 consists of 14 residues. V lost 2 bases and J 6 bases, leaving 13 bases between the germline ends. The CDR3 region has the DNA TGTGCCAGTAGTATACAGGGGATTCATGCTGAAGCTTTCTTT. It yields the protein CASSIQGIHAEAFF.